This TCR beta chain was identified during a study of T cells after yellow fever vaccination. Study-level information: Fractions of limited cellularity were prepared by means of SMART-Seq v4 Ultra Low Input.

This clonotype turned up a few times. TCRdb fed the 5' RACE reads into MiXCR, producing one record per CDR3 protein. Of hundreds of thousands of distinct CDR3 sequences in the sample, over 3.5% were seen once. This CDR3 has 16 residues. Germline CDR1 is MDHEN and CDR2 is SYDVKM. Trimming removed 7 bases from V and 0 bases from J; junction bases left unmatched: 9. This chain uses TRBV28 with TRBJ2-1; 7 bases are a match to TRBD1. The receptor's source is a man aged 18-30 years who received the YFV17D yellow fever vaccine. This material consisted of PBMCs, taken 5 days after the yellow fever booster vaccination. CDR3 in amino acids: CASTRQGISSYNEQFF. The CDR3 region has the DNA TGTGCCAGCACCCGACAGGGAATCAGCTCCTACAATGAGCAGTTCTTC.